These 18 T cell receptor beta chains share one sample of origin, sequenced in a study of blood T cell repertoires in COVID-19. Assay: immunoSEQ multiplex PCR; the TCRdb copy retains only in-frame clones and omits some. The table lists more than 300,000 clones, just under 90% of them singletons. Sequencing used PBMCs or T cells enriched from blood (not recorded which). These receptors were taken from a woman in her 30s who had recovered from COVID-19.

The chain combines TRBV7-9 with TRBJ2-7, with TRBD1 matching over 11 bases. The CDR3 is made up of 15 amino acids. J was trimmed by 2 bases and V by 4 bases; bases with no gene match: 4. Germline CDR1 reads SEHNR; CDR2 reads FQNEAQ (reference sequence). The CDR3 region is CASSSGQGVPYEQYF. The CDR3 nucleotides read TGTGCCAGCAGCTCGGGACAGGGGGTCCCCTACGAGCAGTACTTC.

The chain joins TRBV2 to TRBJ2-5, with unresolved D. The CDR3 loop spans 12 amino acids. V dropped 5 bases and J dropped 5 bases, with 9 bases sitting between them. Per germline, CDR1 SNHLY and CDR2 FYNNEI. The CDR3 region is CASSWVEETQYF. DNA for the CDR3: TGTGCCAGCAGTTGGGTGGAGGAGACCCAGTACTTC.

This sequence joins TRBV5-1 and TRBJ2-4; the match to TRBD1 covers 11 bases. The CDR3 consists of 16 residues. Trimming cost V 2 bases and J 8 bases; bases outside gene matches: 9. Germline CDR1 SGHRS, CDR2 YFSETQ. The CDR3 DNA follows: TGCGCCAGCAGCTTTATTAGGACAGGGGGCGCAGACATTCAGTACTTC. Its translation: CASSFIRTGGADIQYF.

This clone was seen only once. This sequence joins TRBV18 and TRBJ1-3, with D perhaps TRBD1 (5 bases). The length of the CDR3 is 17 residues. The V and J ends lost 3 bases and 0 bases respectively, with 15 bases between them. The germline CDR1 and CDR2 sequences are KGHSH and LQKENI. CDR3 coding DNA: TGTGCCAGCTCACCCCGGACACAACTCCTCTCTGGAAACACCATATATTTT. Its protein product is CASSPRTQLLSGNTIYF.

The chain has TRBV4-2 and TRBJ2-6, with D possibly matching TRBD1 (5 bases). This CDR3 is built from 19 residues. The V gene lost 4 bases and the J gene lost 0 bases, with 19 bases spanning the gap. The germline V gene has CDR1 LGHNA and CDR2 YNFKEQ. CDR3 sequence: CASSLPTLGQDSGANVLTF. In DNA, the CDR3 is TGTGCCAGCAGCCTCCCTACTCTTGGACAAGACTCTGGGGCCAACGTCCTGACTTTC.

This clone has just a few counts. The chain links TRBV4-1 to TRBJ2-1; 8 nucleotides agree with TRBD2. Germline trimming cut 0 bases from V and 8 bases from J; bases unmatched to any gene: 12. The CDR3 consists of 17 residues. Germline values: CDR1 MGHRA, CDR2 YSYEKL. CDR3 DNA: TGCGCCAGCAGCCAAGATTCGGGGGTAGCGGGATCCGATGAGCAGTTCTTC. Protein product: CASSQDSGVAGSDEQFF.

The CDR3 protein is CANETSGSSGYNEQFF. CDR3 nucleotides: TGTGCCAACGAGACTAGCGGGAGTTCGGGGTACAATGAGCAGTTCTTC. The rearrangement joins TRBV16 to TRBJ2-1; 12 bases map to TRBD2. The CDR3 is 16 amino acids. V trimming: 10 bases; J trimming: 4 bases; junction bases outside the gene matches: 11. CDR1 and CDR2 from the germline V gene are KGHSY and FQNENV.

V and J are TRBV27 and TRBJ2-5, with D maybe TRBD1 (5 bases). The CDR3 loop spans 15 amino acids. Trimming left V 6 bases short and J 3 bases short, with 17 bases between. The germline CDR1 and CDR2 sequences are MNHEY and SMNVEV (reference sequence). CDR3 protein: CASSFTWTRKETQYF. CDR3 DNA sequence: TGTGCCAGCAGCTTTACGTGGACACGCAAAGAGACCCAGTACTTC.

This clone came up once. The V gene is TRBV4-3, the J gene TRBJ2-1, with 10 positions matching TRBD2. The J segment lost 9 bases and the V segment lost 4 bases, leaving 9 bases of the junction unmatched. The CDR3 is made up of 15 amino acids. CDR1 is LGHNA and CDR2 is YSLEER in the germline V gene. The CDR3 DNA sequence: TGCGCCAGCAGCCGAAGTAGCGGGAGGTCGAGTGAGCAGTTCTTC. It yields the protein CASSRSSGRSSEQFF.

The V and J genes are TRBV4-2 and TRBJ2-1; no reliable D call. Germline assignment: CDR1 LGHNA and CDR2 YNFKEQ. The CDR3 is 14 amino acids. V lost 0 bases and J 7 bases, leaving 10 bases between the germline ends. The CDR3 region is CASSQDSTGNEQFF. For the CDR3, the DNA is TGTGCCAGCAGCCAAGACTCGACTGGAAATGAGCAGTTCTTC.

The chain carries TRBV5-1 and TRBJ2-3, with 9 bases aligning to TRBD1. J lost 3 bases, V lost 5 bases, and 7 bases had no gene match. CDR3 length equals 15 residues. Germline loops: CDR1 SGHRS, CDR2 YFSETQ. CDR3 coding DNA: TGCGCCAGCAGTTTTCGGGACAGGGAAACAGATACGCAGTATTTT. Amino acid sequence: CASSFRDRETDTQYF.

The chain uses TRBV30 and TRBJ2-7, with 9 bases aligning to TRBD1. V dropped 0 bases and J dropped 2; count of bases not matched to a gene: 5. Germline assignment: CDR1 GTSNPN and CDR2 SVGIG (reference sequence). The CDR3 totals 15 residues. CDR3 sequence reads: CAWSVSTGGPYEQYF. CDR3 sequence (DNA): TGTGCCTGGAGTGTGTCTACAGGGGGCCCCTACGAGCAGTACTTC.

V gene TRBV7-9 combines with J gene TRBJ1-4; 7 bases fit TRBD1. Germline lookup yields CDR1 SEHNR and CDR2 FQNEAQ (reference sequence). This CDR3 comprises 19 residues. Trimming took 1 base from V and 0 from J; bases not matched to a gene: 11. CDR3 residues: CASSLGLVGTVATNEKLFF. CDR3 DNA: TGTGCCAGCAGCTTAGGGTTAGTCGGGACAGTTGCAACTAATGAAAAACTGTTTTTT.

The gene calls are TRBV9 and TRBJ2-2, with a weak D call TRBD2 (5 bases). Germline values: CDR1 SGDLS, CDR2 YYNGEE. Trimming took off 4 bases at V and 4 bases at J, with 14 bases between the two ends. The CDR3 runs 15 residues. The CDR3 here is CASSPRASRTGELFF. CDR3 sequence (DNA): TGTGCCAGCAGCCCCCGAGCTAGCCGCACCGGGGAGCTGTTTTTT.

The CDR3 sequence: CASSESPEGQYTGELFF. For the CDR3, the DNA is TGCGCCAGCAGTGAGTCCCCCGAGGGACAGTACACCGGGGAGCTGTTTTTT. The chain is built from TRBV10-1 and TRBJ2-2, with 7 bases lining up with TRBD1. Germline CDR1 is WNHNN and CDR2 is SYGVQD (reference sequence). V shed 0 bases, J shed 3 bases, and the junction held 7 bases outside the gene matches. The CDR3 is made up of 17 amino acids.

The gene calls are TRBV7-2 and TRBJ2-7; a possible D gene is TRBD1 (6 bases). In germline, CDR1 is SGHTA, CDR2 FQGNSA. CDR3 size: 16 residues. V lost 4 bases to trimming and J lost 1 base, with 17 bases between them. The CDR3 coding sequence is TGTGCCAGCAGCTCTATCGGACAGAGCATTTCCTACGAGCAGTACTTC. It yields the protein CASSSIGQSISYEQYF.

The gene calls are TRBV27 and TRBJ2-5; 12 nucleotides align to TRBD1. Germline CDR1 reads MNHEY; CDR2 reads SMNVEV (reference sequence). The CDR3 is 16 amino acids. The V gene end was trimmed by 2 bases and the J gene end by 6 bases; junction bases not matched to a gene: 7. The CDR3 DNA follows: TGTGCCAGCAGTTTAGTTGGGACAGGGGGCACGAAGACCCAGTACTTC. Translation: CASSLVGTGGTKTQYF.

The V call is TRBV6-5, the J call TRBJ1-1; 7 nucleotides align to TRBD1. Germline values: CDR1 MNHEY, CDR2 SVGAGI. This CDR3 spans 14 amino acids. The ends lost 2 bases at V and 6 bases at J; junction bases unmatched: 6. For the CDR3, the DNA is TGTGCCAGCAGTTACGACAGGGAGGCCCCTGAAGCTTTCTTT. Encoded protein: CASSYDREAPEAFF.